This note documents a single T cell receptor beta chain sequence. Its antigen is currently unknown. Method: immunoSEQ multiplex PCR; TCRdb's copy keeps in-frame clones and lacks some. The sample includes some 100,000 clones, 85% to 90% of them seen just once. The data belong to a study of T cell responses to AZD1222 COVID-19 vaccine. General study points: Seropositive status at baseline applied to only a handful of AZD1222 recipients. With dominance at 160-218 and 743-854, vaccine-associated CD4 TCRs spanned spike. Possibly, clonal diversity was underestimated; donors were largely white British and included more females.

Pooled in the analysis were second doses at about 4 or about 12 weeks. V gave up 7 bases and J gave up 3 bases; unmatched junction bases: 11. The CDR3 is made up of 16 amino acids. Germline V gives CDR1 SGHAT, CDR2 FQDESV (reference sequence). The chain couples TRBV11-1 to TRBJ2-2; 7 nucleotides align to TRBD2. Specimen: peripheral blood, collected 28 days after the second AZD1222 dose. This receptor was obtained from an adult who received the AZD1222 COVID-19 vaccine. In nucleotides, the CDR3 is TGTGCCAGCAAGCTCTGGGGCGGGGGTGACACCGGGGAGCTGTTTTTT. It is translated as CASKLWGGGDTGELFF.